The 20 T cell receptor beta chains below all came from one sample that was sequenced in a study of shared clonotypes between healthy human individuals. The method was immunoSEQ multiplex PCR; TCRdb's version includes in-frame clones alone and lacks a portion of them. The data hold a few million clones, with just over 90% observed a single time. Specimen: naive CD4+ T cells from PBMCs. Subset given: CD45RA+ positively selected. The receptors stem from a man younger than 35 in good health. Some clones in this sample may be carry-over from other donors' samples.

The chain employs TRBV2 and TRBJ2-2; TRBD1 aligns across 7 bases. Germline V gives CDR1 SNHLY, CDR2 FYNNEI. After removal of 7 bases from V and 5 bases from J, the junction contained 13 bases not matched to a gene. The CDR3 is 16 amino acids. CDR3 sequence reads: CASKGAVGQRTGELFF. The DNA of the CDR3 is TGTGCCAGCAAGGGGGCAGTAGGCCAACGAACCGGGGAGCTGTTTTTT. The full variable domain, with the rest looked up from reference TRBV2 and TRBJ2-2, is EPEVTQTPSHQVTQMGQEVILRCVPISNHLYFYWYRQILGQKVEFLVSFYNNEISEKSEIFDDQFSVERPDGSNFTLKIRSTKLEDSAMYFCASKGAVGQRTGELFFGEGSRLTVL.

This rearrangement joins TRBV28 to TRBJ2-2; D is perhaps TRBD2 (6 bases). This CDR3 has 16 residues. Germline V lookup: CDR1 MDHEN, CDR2 SYDVKM. The ends were cut back, 5 bases at V and 7 bases at J, with 20 bases in the middle. CDR3 in amino acids: CASSPIVPSVGGELFF. DNA of the CDR3: TGTGCCAGCAGTCCCATCGTTCCTAGCGTGGGCGGGGAGCTGTTTTTT.

The J gene is TRBJ2-7, the V gene TRBV5-1, with 12 bases lining up with TRBD1. V was clipped by 2 bases and J by 5 bases; unmatched bases: 17. Germline lookup yields CDR1 SGHRS and CDR2 YFSETQ. This CDR3 is 19 amino acids long. In nucleotides, the CDR3 is TGCGCCAGCAGCTTTTCACGTTCCGGGACAGGGGGCGCGCGGGACGAGCAGTACTTC. It encodes CASSFSRSGTGGARDEQYF.

This clone was counted a single time. The chain employs TRBV7-9 and TRBJ2-1, with 8 positions matching TRBD2. The V gene end was trimmed by 3 bases and the J gene end by 5 bases; junction bases not matched to a gene: 9. This CDR3 region has 16 residues. Germline CDR1 is SEHNR and CDR2 is FQNEAQ (reference sequence). CDR3 residues: CASSFSGTRTNNEQFF. CDR3 bases: TGTGCCAGCAGCTTCTCCGGGACTAGAACGAACAATGAGCAGTTCTTC.

The chain carries TRBV7-2 and TRBJ1-3, with TRBD1 as a possible D gene (6 bases). Trimming shortened V by 4 bases and J by 0 bases, and 16 bases separated the two germline ends. The germline V gene encodes CDR1 SGHTA and CDR2 FQGNSA. This CDR3 region has 17 residues. CDR3 loop: CASSSPGGQSSGNTIYF. The CDR3 bases are TGTGCCAGCAGCTCCCCCGGGGGGCAGTCCTCTGGAAACACCATATATTTT.

The chain joins TRBV28 to TRBJ2-4; D is possibly TRBD1 or TRBD2 (5 bases each). This CDR3 has 16 amino acids. Trimming removed 5 bases at V and 0 bases at J, with 14 bases between. Germline-derived CDR1 and CDR2 are MDHEN and SYDVKM. In DNA, the CDR3 is TGTGCCAGCAGTCCGGGACGTTTACTAGCCAAAAACATTCAGTACTTC. It translates to CASSPGRLLAKNIQYF. Based on the CDR3 plus reference TRBV28 and TRBJ2-4, the full variable domain is DVKVTQSSRYLVKRTGEKVFLECVQDMDHENMFWYRQDPGLGLRLIYFSYDVKMKEKGDIPEGYSVSREKKERFSLILESASTNQTSMYLCASSPGRLLAKNIQYFGAGTRLSVL.

This sequence joins TRBV7-2 and TRBJ1-2; the D gene is possibly TRBD1 (6 bases). Germline lookup yields CDR1 SGHTA and CDR2 FQGNSA. Between the trimmed V and J ends, which lost 3 bases and 10 bases, there was a span of 12 bases. CDR3 size: 12 residues. In DNA, the CDR3 is TGTGCCAGCAGCTTTCGGACAGTCCCCTACACCTTC. It is translated as CASSFRTVPYTF. Full variable domain (remainder filled in from reference TRBV7-2 and TRBJ1-2): GAGVSQSPSNKVTEKGKDVELRCDPISGHTALYWYRQSLGQGLEFLIYFQGNSAPDKSGLPSDRFSAERTGGSVSTLTIQRTQQEDSAVYLCASSFRTVPYTFGSGTRLTVV.

The chain links TRBV11-2 to TRBJ2-7; unclear D gene. With 3 bases removed from V and 3 bases from J, the gap between germline ends came to 9 bases. CDR3 length equals 13 residues. Germline lookup yields CDR1 SGHAT and CDR2 FQNNGV. CDR3 nucleotide sequence: TGTGCCAGCAGCTTGATTCCAAACTACGAGCAGTACTTC. The encoded protein is CASSLIPNYEQYF.

The chain couples TRBV9 to TRBJ1-1, with D uncertain. The CDR3 covers 15 residues. The V gene lost 0 bases and the J gene lost 0 bases, with 9 bases spanning the gap. From germline, CDR1 is SGDLS and CDR2 YYNGEE. The CDR3 coding sequence is TGTGCCAGCAGCGTAGTCGACACCATGAACACTGAAGCTTTCTTT. It specifies CASSVVDTMNTEAFF.

The rearrangement uses TRBV4-1 and TRBJ1-1; maybe TRBD1 (5 bases). The V gene lost 1 base and the J gene lost 3 bases, with 9 bases spanning the gap. The CDR3 loop spans 14 amino acids. Germline-derived CDR1 and CDR2 are MGHRA and YSYEKL. The CDR3 DNA sequence: TGCGCCAGCAGCCAAGCAGGGTCGGACACTGAAGCTTTCTTT. It is translated as CASSQAGSDTEAFF.

The genes are TRBV7-9 and TRBJ1-5; D is uncertain. Trimming took 2 bases from V and 2 from J, leaving 7 bases between them. Germline V gene sequence: CDR1 SEHNR, CDR2 FQNEAQ (reference sequence). There are 14 residues in the CDR3. The CDR3 bases are TGTGCCAGCAGCTTATCAGAGGGCAATCAGCCCCAGCATTTT. Translation: CASSLSEGNQPQHF.

V and J are TRBV19 and TRBJ1-5, with D maybe TRBD1 (5 bases). Germline assignment: CDR1 LNHDA and CDR2 SQIVND (reference sequence). The V and J ends lost 7 bases and 3 bases respectively, with 13 bases between them. There are 14 residues in the CDR3. The CDR3 sequence: CASTKGRVNQPQHF. For the CDR3, the DNA is TGTGCCAGTACCAAGGGCAGGGTCAATCAGCCCCAGCATTTT.

This clone was counted once. The genes are TRBV7-9 and TRBJ2-7; 8 bases map to TRBD1. J was trimmed by 3 bases and V by 5 bases; bases with no gene match: 9. Germline values: CDR1 SEHNR, CDR2 FQNEAQ (reference sequence). This CDR3 is 15 amino acids long. DNA of the CDR3: TGTGCCAGCAGCCTAGGACAGGGACAATTCTACGAGCAGTACTTC. Encoded protein: CASSLGQGQFYEQYF.

The chain couples TRBV7-2 to TRBJ2-5, with D perhaps TRBD1 (5 bases). The length of the CDR3 is 15 residues. V lost 5 bases, J lost 1 base, and 14 bases lay in between. Germline loops: CDR1 SGHTA, CDR2 FQGNSA. The CDR3 is CASSLRGPSQETQYF. In DNA form, the CDR3 reads TGTGCCAGCAGCCTAAGGGGTCCTTCCCAAGAGACCCAGTACTTC.

The genes are TRBV4-1 and TRBJ1-2, with 10 bases lining up with TRBD1. V gave up 5 bases and J gave up 10 bases; unmatched junction bases: 10. This CDR3 contains 14 residues. Germline V CDR1 and CDR2: MGHRA, YSYEKL. This CDR3 is CASSARDRGLSYTF. The CDR3 region has the DNA TGCGCCAGCAGCGCCCGGGACAGGGGACTTTCCTACACCTTC.

The chain combines TRBV5-1 with TRBJ2-3; D ambiguous. V shed 8 bases and J shed 0 bases, with 16 bases lying between them. This CDR3 has 15 residues. Looked up from germline, CDR1 is SGHRS and CDR2 is YFSETQ. DNA of the CDR3: TGCGCCAGTACAGAGAGCGCCACTAGCACAGATACGCAGTATTTT. It is translated as CASTESATSTDTQYF.

The chain recombines TRBV25-1 with TRBJ1-1; D possibly corresponds to TRBD1 (5 bases). Trimming removed 3 bases from V and 5 bases from J, with 13 bases in between. Germline CDR1 reads MGHDK; CDR2 reads SYGVNS. The CDR3 sequence is 14 residues long. This chain's CDR3 is CASSDTGGGTEAFF. CDR3 DNA sequence: TGTGCCAGCAGTGACACGGGGGGTGGGACTGAAGCTTTCTTT.

The rearrangement joins TRBV27 to TRBJ2-2; TRBD2 is a possible D gene (5 bases). The CDR3 covers 17 residues. Trimming took 0 bases from V and 0 from J, leaving 11 bases between them. Germline CDR1 is MNHEY and CDR2 is SMNVEV (reference sequence). In DNA form, the CDR3 reads TGTGCCAGCAGTTTATCTTACCGGGGAGCGAACACCGGGGAGCTGTTTTTT. Translated, it gives CASSLSYRGANTGELFF.

This chain links TRBV9 with TRBJ2-1; 11 bases align to TRBD2. The CDR3 consists of 16 residues. The germline V gene has CDR1 SGDLS and CDR2 YYNGEE. V was pared by 3 bases and J by 4 bases, with 6 bases of the junction left unmatched. The CDR3 DNA sequence: TGTGCCAGCAGCGCCAGACTAGCGGGGCCGTACAATGAGCAGTTCTTC. Translated: CASSARLAGPYNEQFF.

The gene calls are TRBV28 and TRBJ2-5; the match to TRBD2 covers 7 bases. CDR3 length equals 15 residues. The germline CDR1 and CDR2 sequences are MDHEN and SYDVKM. The junction had 10 bases not matched to a gene; V was cut back by 4 bases and J by 5 bases. The CDR3 region is CASSSPPREGETQYF. In DNA, the CDR3 is TGTGCCAGCAGTTCCCCTCCCAGGGAGGGGGAGACCCAGTACTTC. Variable domain in full (rest from reference TRBV28 and TRBJ2-5): DVKVTQSSRYLVKRTGEKVFLECVQDMDHENMFWYRQDPGLGLRLIYFSYDVKMKEKGDIPEGYSVSREKKERFSLILESASTNQTSMYLCASSSPPREGETQYFGPGTRLLVL.